The present entry profiles one T cell receptor (beta chain) with its context. This record belongs to a study of response to subunit inactivated influenza vaccine. The ends lost 6 bases at V and 0 bases at J; junction bases unmatched: 18. There are 19 residues in the CDR3. The germline V gene has CDR1 DFQATT and CDR2 SNEGSKA (reference sequence). MiXCR was run by TCRdb on the RT-PCR reads, yielding one entry per CDR3 protein. The data contain about 310,000 distinct CDR3 sequences, 21% of them singletons. J is TRBJ2-4 and V is TRBV20-1; 9 bases match TRBD2. The specimen comprised PBMCs from blood, sampled about 20 months after vaccination. This clonotype was obtained from a man between 50 and 69 years old who received an inactivated influenza vaccine. As DNA, the CDR3 is TGCAGTGCCCCAAAGAGCGGGGGGCCTCCTGGGATAGCCAAAAACATTCAGTACTTC. The encoded protein is CSAPKSGGPPGIAKNIQYF.